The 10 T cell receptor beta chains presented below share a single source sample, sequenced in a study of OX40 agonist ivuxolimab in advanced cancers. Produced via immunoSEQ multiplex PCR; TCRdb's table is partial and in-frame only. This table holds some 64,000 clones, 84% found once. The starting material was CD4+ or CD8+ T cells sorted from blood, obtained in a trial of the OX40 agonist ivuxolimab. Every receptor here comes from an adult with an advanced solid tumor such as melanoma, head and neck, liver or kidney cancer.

In nucleotides, the CDR3 is TGTGCCAGCAGCTTAGGACTAGCGGGAGACAGAGGGGAGACCCAGTACTTC. Its protein is CASSLGLAGDRGETQYF. The rearrangement joins TRBV11-3 to TRBJ2-5, with 12 bases lining up with TRBD2. The CDR3 consists of 17 residues. V shed 1 base, J shed 5 bases, and the junction held 8 bases outside the gene matches. CDR1 and CDR2 from the germline V gene are SGHNT and YENEEA.

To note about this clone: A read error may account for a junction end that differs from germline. CDR3 bases: TGTGCCAGCAGTCGGGTTGCTGCCCTTTTC. It encodes CASSRVAALF. The chain carries TRBV5-8 and TRBJ1-2; the D is unclear. CDR1 and CDR2 from the germline V gene are SGHTS and YDEGEE. The CDR3 covers 10 residues.

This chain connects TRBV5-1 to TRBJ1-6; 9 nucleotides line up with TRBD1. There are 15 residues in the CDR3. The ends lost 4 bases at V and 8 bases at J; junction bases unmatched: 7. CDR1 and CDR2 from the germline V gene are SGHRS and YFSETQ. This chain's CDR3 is CASSNYDRGDSPLHF. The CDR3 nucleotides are TGCGCCAGCAGCAACTATGACAGGGGGGATTCACCCCTCCACTTT.

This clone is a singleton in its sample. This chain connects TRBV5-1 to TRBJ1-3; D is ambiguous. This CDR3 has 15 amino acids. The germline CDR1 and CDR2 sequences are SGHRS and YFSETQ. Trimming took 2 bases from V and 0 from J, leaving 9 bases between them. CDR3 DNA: TGCGCCAGCAGCTTAGACGGTAGCTCTGGAAACACCATATATTTT. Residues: CASSLDGSSGNTIYF.

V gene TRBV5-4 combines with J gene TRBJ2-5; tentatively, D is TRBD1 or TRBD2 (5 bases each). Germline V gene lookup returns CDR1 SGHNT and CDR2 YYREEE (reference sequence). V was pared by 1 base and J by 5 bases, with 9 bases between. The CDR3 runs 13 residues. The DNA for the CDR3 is TGTGCCAGCAGCTTGCGAGGGGCGGAGACCCAGTACTTC. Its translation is CASSLRGAETQYF.

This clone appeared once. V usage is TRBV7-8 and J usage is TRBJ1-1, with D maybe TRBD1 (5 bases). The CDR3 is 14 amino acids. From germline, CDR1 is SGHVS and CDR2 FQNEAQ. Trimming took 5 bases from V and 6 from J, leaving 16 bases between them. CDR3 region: CASSALGRGAEAFF. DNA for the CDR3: TGTGCCAGCAGCGCGCTCGGTCGGGGCGCTGAAGCTTTCTTT.

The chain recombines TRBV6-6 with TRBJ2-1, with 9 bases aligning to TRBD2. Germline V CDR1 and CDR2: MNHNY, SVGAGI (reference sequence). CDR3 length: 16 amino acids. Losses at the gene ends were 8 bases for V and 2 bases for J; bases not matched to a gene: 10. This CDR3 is CASGLNAGGAYNEQFF. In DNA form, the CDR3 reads TGTGCCAGCGGGCTAAACGCGGGAGGGGCCTACAATGAGCAGTTCTTC.

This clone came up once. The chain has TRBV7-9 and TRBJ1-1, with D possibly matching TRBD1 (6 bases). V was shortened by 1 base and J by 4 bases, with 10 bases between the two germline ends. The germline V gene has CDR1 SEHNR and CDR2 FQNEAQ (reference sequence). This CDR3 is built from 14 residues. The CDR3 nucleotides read TGTGCCAGCAGCTTAGTACAGGGAGGCACTGAAGCTTTCTTT. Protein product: CASSLVQGGTEAFF.

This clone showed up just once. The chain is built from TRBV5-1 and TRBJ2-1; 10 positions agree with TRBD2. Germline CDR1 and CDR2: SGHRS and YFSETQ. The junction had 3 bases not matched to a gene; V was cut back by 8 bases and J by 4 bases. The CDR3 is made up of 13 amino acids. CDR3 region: CASTSGVYNEQFF. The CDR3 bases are TGCGCCAGTACTAGCGGGGTTTACAATGAGCAGTTCTTC.

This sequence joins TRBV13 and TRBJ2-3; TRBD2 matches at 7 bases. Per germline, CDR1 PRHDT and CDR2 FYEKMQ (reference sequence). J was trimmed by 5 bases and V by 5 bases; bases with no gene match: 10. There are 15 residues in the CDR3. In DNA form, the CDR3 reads TGTGCCAGCAGCCAAAAAGCGGGAAACAAAGATACGCAGTATTTT. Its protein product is CASSQKAGNKDTQYF.